What follows are 18 T cell receptor beta chains derived from one specimen sequenced in a study of shared clonotypes between healthy human individuals. The assay was immunoSEQ multiplex PCR, and TCRdb's table has in-frame clones only and misses some. The sample includes under 850,000 clones, 72% of them seen just once. The sequenced sample consisted of memory CD4+ T cells sorted from blood. Subset given: CD45RA-negative fraction. The receptor source for this set is a young woman in good health.

This chain uses TRBV5-6 with TRBJ1-3, with no clear D. The CDR3 spans 16 residues. Trimming took off 4 bases at V and 5 bases at J, with 19 bases between the two ends. Germline CDR1 SGHDT, CDR2 YYEEEE. The CDR3 protein is CASSEGGVIGRNTIYF. The CDR3 region has the DNA TGTGCCAGCAGCGAAGGTGGGGTGATCGGAAGAAACACCATATATTTT.

The chain combines TRBV5-6 with TRBJ1-1; TRBD1 might be the D (6 bases). V lost 1 base and J 5 bases, leaving 15 bases between the germline ends. The CDR3 has 15 residues. Germline V CDR1 and CDR2: SGHDT, YYEEEE. Here the CDR3 reads CASSLRDTWGTEAFF. CDR3 sequence (DNA): TGTGCCAGCAGCTTGAGGGACACTTGGGGGACTGAAGCTTTCTTT.

The chain recombines TRBV13 with TRBJ1-2, with a tentative D call TRBD1 (5 bases). This CDR3 spans 15 amino acids. Germline CDR1 reads PRHDT; CDR2 reads FYEKMQ (reference sequence). V was trimmed by 5 bases and J by 4 bases, leaving 17 bases between them. The CDR3 loop reads CASSLGSLGVYGYTF. As DNA, the CDR3 is TGTGCCAGCAGCCTCGGGTCTCTAGGGGTCTATGGCTACACCTTC. The complete variable domain, with remaining parts taken from reference TRBV13 and TRBJ1-2, reads AAGVIQSPRHLIKEKRETATLKCYPIPRHDTVYWYQQGPGQDPQFLISFYEKMQSDKGSIPDRFSAQQFSDYHSELNMSSLELGDSALYFCASSLGSLGVYGYTFGSGTRLTVV.

This clone was picked up one time. The chain couples TRBV7-2 to TRBJ1-2; 8 bases are a match to TRBD1. The germline V gene encodes CDR1 SGHTA and CDR2 FQGNSA. J gave up 0 bases and V 3 bases, and 6 bases lay outside the gene matches. The CDR3 spans 16 residues. Here the CDR3 reads CASSFGQGSANYGYTF. Written as DNA, the CDR3 is TGTGCCAGCAGCTTCGGACAGGGCAGCGCTAACTATGGCTACACCTTC.

This clone was observed a few times. V usage is TRBV2 and J usage is TRBJ2-5, with no clear D. The germline CDR1 and CDR2 sequences are SNHLY and FYNNEI. V lost 7 bases and J lost 4, with 10 bases in between. CDR3 length: 12 residues. The CDR3 DNA reads as TGTGCCAGCATGGAGTTACTAGAGACCCAGTACTTC. Its protein is CASMELLETQYF.

The table lists this clone with a count of one. This chain connects TRBV19 to TRBJ2-3; tentative D call: TRBD2 (6 bases). The ends were cut back, 2 bases at V and 3 bases at J, with 9 bases in the middle. CDR3 size: 14 residues. CDR1 is LNHDA, CDR2 SQIVND, per germline (reference sequence). In nucleotides, the CDR3 is TGTGCCAGTAGTATAACCGGGAGTACAGATACGCAGTATTTT. It translates to CASSITGSTDTQYF.

The V gene is TRBV2, the J gene TRBJ2-7, with D perhaps assigned TRBD1 or TRBD2 (6 bases each). Germline CDR1 and CDR2: SNHLY and FYNNEI. V shed 7 bases and J shed 0 bases, with 13 bases lying between them. The CDR3 consists of 14 residues. The CDR3, as DNA: TGTGCCAGCAAGGGGGGCGGGTACTCCTACGAGCAGTACTTC. Encoded protein: CASKGGGYSYEQYF.

V usage is TRBV10-1 and J usage is TRBJ2-1; TRBD2 might be the D (5 bases). Trimming took 3 bases from V and 6 from J, leaving 12 bases between them. Germline CDR1 is WNHNN and CDR2 is SYGVQD (reference sequence). This CDR3 spans 14 amino acids. Here the CDR3 reads CASSDDWRSNEQFF. CDR3 nucleotide sequence: TGCGCCAGCAGTGACGACTGGAGGAGCAATGAGCAGTTCTTC.

A word on this clone: A much more abundant neighbour one base away suggests this may be a read error. Other DNA sequences in the same sample also yield this CDR3. The V gene is TRBV5-1, the J gene TRBJ2-1, with D possibly matching TRBD2 (6 bases). With 4 bases removed from V and 0 bases from J, the gap between germline ends came to 8 bases. The germline CDR1 and CDR2 sequences are SGHRS and YFSETQ. The CDR3 spans 14 residues. The CDR3 protein is CASSLDYSYNEQFF. The CDR3 DNA follows: TGCGCCAGCAGCCTGGACTACTCCTACAATGAGCAGTTCTTC.

The chain combines TRBV10-1 with TRBJ2-2, with D possibly being TRBD1 or TRBD2 (5 bases each). The ends were cut back, 5 bases at V and 0 bases at J, with 16 bases in the middle. From germline, CDR1 is WNHNN and CDR2 SYGVQD (reference sequence). The CDR3 is 17 amino acids. Here the CDR3 reads CASSMPPGQSNTGELFF. The CDR3 DNA reads TGCGCCAGCAGTATGCCCCCGGGGCAGTCGAACACCGGGGAGCTGTTTTTT.

V gene TRBV11-2 combines with J gene TRBJ2-5; 14 bases are shared with TRBD2. The V segment lost 5 bases and the J segment 7 bases; nucleotides outside the gene matches: 9. Germline CDR1 is SGHAT and CDR2 is FQNNGV. This CDR3 has 16 residues. Here the CDR3 DNA reads TGTGCCAGCAGCCCCGGGACTAGCGGGAGTCGGGGGACCCAGTACTTC. Its translation: CASSPGTSGSRGTQYF.

On this clone itself: Other DNA sequences within the sample encode an identical CDR3. The V and J genes are TRBV5-1 and TRBJ2-6; D is uncertain. There are 16 residues in the CDR3. V lost 4 bases and J lost 0, with 11 bases in between. Germline CDR1 and CDR2: SGHRS and YFSETQ. CDR3 sequence: CASSLSPSSGANVLTF. The CDR3 DNA follows: TGCGCCAGCAGCCTAAGTCCCTCCTCTGGGGCCAACGTCCTGACTTTC.

This rearrangement joins TRBV11-2 to TRBJ2-1; tentative D call: TRBD2 (6 bases). Germline V gene data show CDR1 as SGHAT and CDR2 as FQNNGV. Trimming pared 9 bases from V and 3 bases from J, leaving 15 bases between. This CDR3 contains 14 residues. CDR3 sequence reads: CASSGLSVYNEQFF. DNA for the CDR3: TGTGCCAGTTCGGGACTCTCAGTCTACAATGAGCAGTTCTTC.

The genes are TRBV19 and TRBJ1-2; D is perhaps TRBD1 (5 bases). V gave up 6 bases and J gave up 4 bases, with 15 bases separating them. Per the germline V gene, CDR1 is LNHDA and CDR2 is SQIVND (reference sequence). The CDR3 is 14 residues long. CDR3 sequence reads: CASRRTNSVYGYTF. The CDR3 DNA is TGTGCCAGTAGACGGACAAATTCAGTCTATGGCTACACCTTC.

V usage is TRBV5-1 and J usage is TRBJ1-4; D is uncertain. The CDR3 is 14 amino acids. CDR1 and CDR2 (germline): SGHRS, YFSETQ. The V and J ends lost 0 bases and 6 bases respectively, with 9 bases between them. The DNA for the CDR3 is TGCGCCAGCAGCTTGGAGGGTTATGATGAAAAACTGTTTTTT. The encoded protein is CASSLEGYDEKLFF.

The rearrangement links TRBV11-3 to TRBJ2-1; 10 bases match TRBD2. The V gene end was trimmed by 1 base and the J gene end by 9 bases; junction bases not matched to a gene: 3. Germline V gene data show CDR1 as SGHNT and CDR2 as YENEEA. CDR3 length: 14 residues. The CDR3 bases are TGTGCCAGCAGCTTAGGCTTAGCGGGAGGTGAGCAGTTCTTC. Protein sequence: CASSLGLAGGEQFF.

This clone was picked up a small number of times. This chain joins TRBV6-4 and TRBJ1-4, with 12 bases fitting TRBD1. CDR3 length: 14 residues. The V gene's germline CDR1 is MRHNA and CDR2 SNTAGT. The junction had 0 bases not matched to a gene; V was cut back by 2 bases and J by 8 bases. The CDR3 reads CASSDGTGGEKLFF. Here the CDR3 DNA reads TGTGCCAGCAGTGACGGGACAGGGGGCGAAAAACTGTTTTTT.

The chain couples TRBV10-2 to TRBJ2-7; the D is unclear. V was clipped by 2 bases and J by 3 bases, with 8 bases between them. The germline CDR1 and CDR2 sequences are WSHSY and SAAADI. This CDR3 spans 13 amino acids. The CDR3, as DNA: TGCGCCAGCAGTGAGGGGAAGATCTACGAGCAGTACTTC. This encodes CASSEGKIYEQYF.